The clone carrying this T cell receptor (beta chain) was counted only a few times. The antigen is unknown. TCRdb itself ran the reads through MiXCR, one entry per CDR3 protein. Altogether about 250,000 distinct CDR3 sequences are present, around 15% being singletons, with the ten largest covering approximately 51%. V gave up 5 bases and J gave up 2 bases; unmatched junction bases: 5. CDR1 is DFQATT and CDR2 is SNEGSKA in the germline V gene (reference sequence). CDR3 length equals 15 residues. The sample originates from a study of T cell repertoires in cytomegalovirus infection. The study's findings and limits: In two of eight donors, the top clonotype was HLA-C-restricted CMV-specific.

This clonotype was sampled from a human donor in good health (CMV status not recorded). Some clones in this sample may be carry-over from other donors' samples. The chain uses TRBV20-1 and TRBJ2-3, with 12 bases matching TRBD2. Input material: CD8+ T cells from PBMCs. CDR3 nucleotides: TGCAGTGCTTCTAGCGGGGGGGAGTCCACAGATACGCAGTATTTT. It yields the protein CSASSGGESTDTQYF.